The subject of this entry is one T cell receptor beta chain. Profiling relied on immunoSEQ multiplex PCR, and the TCRdb table lists in-frame clones only, not all of them. The table lists about 310,000 clones, 70% to 90% of them singletons. This sample is drawn from a study of blood T cell repertoires in COVID-19. Overall study context: PBMCs, B-cell-depleted T cells, or T cells provided the cDNA or gDNA that made up the material.

Cohort allocation depended upon clinical history that participants reported. The recovered donors of Cohort 3 showed two negative PCRs, clearance, or symptom resolution. CDR1 and CDR2 from the germline V gene are SGHNT and YENEEA. The CDR3 totals 16 residues. V lost 5 bases and J lost 1; bases outside the gene matches: 7. The clonotype comes from a man aged 25 to 45 who had recovered from COVID-19. The sample taken for sequencing was PBMCs or T cells enriched from blood (not recorded which). This chain uses TRBV11-3 with TRBJ2-3; 9 bases map to TRBD2. In nucleotides, the CDR3 is TGTGCCAGCAGCCCGGGACTAGCTTTTGGCACAGATACGCAGTATTTT. The encoded protein is CASSPGLAFGTDTQYF.